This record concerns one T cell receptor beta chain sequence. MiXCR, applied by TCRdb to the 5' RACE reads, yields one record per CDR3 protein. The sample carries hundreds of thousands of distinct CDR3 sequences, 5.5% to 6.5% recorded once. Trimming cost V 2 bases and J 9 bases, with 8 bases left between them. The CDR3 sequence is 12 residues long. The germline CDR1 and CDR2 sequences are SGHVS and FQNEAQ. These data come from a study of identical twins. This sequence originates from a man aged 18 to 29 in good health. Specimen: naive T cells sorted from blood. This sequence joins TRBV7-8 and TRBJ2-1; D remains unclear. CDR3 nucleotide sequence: TGTGCCAGCAGCTTATCTGCGAGTGAGCAGTTCTTC. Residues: CASSLSASEQFF.